The rows below give T cell receptor beta chains drawn from one sample of a study of T cell repertoires in cytomegalovirus infection. These receptors have no identified antigens. TCRdb called the reads again in MiXCR, with one record for every CDR3 protein. The sample yields tens of thousands of distinct CDR3 sequences, roughly a third seen once. Sequencing was performed on PBMCs, sequenced either directly or after in vitro stimulation (not recorded which). The receptors were sampled from a human donor in good health (CMV status not recorded). Some clones in this sample may be carry-over from other donors' samples. Each CDR3 is given with its conserved first and last residue. A D gene is named only where the DNA matches it firmly. Clone size is shown for a subset of rows, as once, few, many or a class of expanded clone.

14	TRBD1	few	TRBJ1-4	TRBV12-3/TRBV12-4	TGTGCCAGCAGTCCACAGGGGGCAGGGGAAAAACTGTTTTTT	CASSPQGAGEKLFF
16	NA	NA	TRBJ1-1	TRBV2	TGTGCCAGCAGGGACCCGGACAGCCGGAGGAACACTGAAGCTTTCTTT	CASRDPDSRRNTEAFF
13	TRBD1	few	TRBJ2-7	TRBV7-2	TGTGCCAGCAGCATCGGGACAGGCTACGAGCAGTACTTC	CASSIGTGYEQYF
16	TRBD2	NA	TRBJ2-3	TRBV20-1	TGCAGTGCTAGAAGGCGGGAGGGCCGTTTTATAGATACGCAGTATTTT	CSARRREGRFIDTQYF
13	NA	few	TRBJ2-3	TRBV20-1	TGCAGTGCCAGGTGGCTAGCCACAGATACGCAGTATTTT	CSARWLATDTQYF
14	TRBD1	NA	TRBJ2-1	TRBV5-1	TGCGCCAGCAGTGAGGACAGGCGGTACAATGAGCAGTTCTTC	CASSEDRRYNEQFF
14	NA	NA	TRBJ2-5	TRBV7-9	TGTGCCAGCAACAAGGGGGGGTACCAAGAGACCCAGTACTTC	CASNKGGYQETQYF
15	NA	NA	TRBJ2-3	TRBV2	TGTGCCAGCAGCCCAACCCCGGACCCGACAGTTATGCAGTATTTT	CASSPTPDPTVMQYF
13	NA	NA	TRBJ2-5	TRBV12-3/TRBV12-4	TGTGCCAGCAGTTTTGGGGGGCAAGAGACCCAGTACTTC	CASSFGGQETQYF
14	NA	many	TRBJ2-5	TRBV7-9	TGTGCCAGCAGCTTAACGGAGGGGAGCGAGACCCAGTACTTC	CASSLTEGSETQYF
15	NA	few	TRBJ1-3	TRBV7-2	TGTGCCAGCAGCCTAGGACAGCCCTCTGGAAACACCATATATTTT	CASSLGQPSGNTIYF
13	NA	once	TRBJ2-7	TRBV19	TGTGCCAGTAGTATAGGGAGGGCCGACGAGCAGTACTTC	CASSIGRADEQYF
14	TRBD1	NA	TRBJ2-3	TRBV12-3/TRBV12-4	TGTGCCAGCAGCCCAGGGGGCTCGGTAGATACGCAGTATTTT	CASSPGGSVDTQYF
18	TRBD2	NA	TRBJ2-2	TRBV20-1	TGCAGTGCTAGAGACCCCCGATCGGGCCGGGGGGGTACCGGGGAGCTGTTTTTT	CSARDPRSGRGGTGELFF
13	NA	many	TRBJ2-5	TRBV7-8	TGTGCCTCAGGGTGGGGGATGGAAGAGACCCAGTACTTC	CASGWGMEETQYF
16	TRBD1	NA	TRBJ1-4	TRBV6-6	TGTGCCAGCAGTCCAATATCCAGGGGGTCTTCCGGAAAACTGTTTTTT	CASSPISRGSSGKLFF
16	NA	NA	TRBJ2-1	TRBV19	TGTGCCAGTAGTAGAGCTAGCGTGAGCTCCTACAATGAGCAGTTCTTC	CASSRASVSSYNEQFF
14	NA	few	TRBJ2-5	TRBV7-6	TGTGCCAGCAGCCCCCAGGGGTTCCAAGAGACCCAGTACTTC	CASSPQGFQETQYF
12	TRBD2	many	TRBJ2-5	TRBV7-2	TGTGCCAGCCGCGGGGGGCGAGAGACCCAGTACTTC	CASRGGRETQYF
14	NA	many	TRBJ1-1	TRBV27	TGTGCCAGCTCGGAAGGTTTCAGGGACACTGAAGCTTTCTTT	CASSEGFRDTEAFF
15	NA	NA	TRBJ2-7	TRBV5-1	TGCGCCAGCAGCCTGTTGACGGGCAGCTCCTACGAGCAGTACTTC	CASSLLTGSSYEQYF
16	TRBD2	NA	TRBJ2-1	TRBV6-2/TRBV6-3	TGTGCCAGCAGTTATTCCAGCGGGAGGGAGTACAATGAGCAGTTCTTC	CASSYSSGREYNEQFF
15	TRBD2	few	TRBJ2-5	TRBV28	TGTGCCAGCAGTCTCGGACTAGCGGGCCAAGAGACCCAGTACTTC	CASSLGLAGQETQYF
14	TRBD2	NA	TRBJ2-7	TRBV20-1	TGCAGTGCTAGTGGTAGCGGGGGATCCTACGAGCAGTACTTC	CSASGSGGSYEQYF
15	NA	NA	TRBJ2-1	TRBV7-2	TGTGCCAGCAGCTTAATGAGGGGCTCCTACAATGAGCAGTTCTTC	CASSLMRGSYNEQFF
17	NA	few	TRBJ1-4	TRBV7-9	TGTGCCAGCAGCTGGACCCTGGGGGGCTCAACTAATGAAAAACTGTTTTTT	CASSWTLGGSTNEKLFF
15	NA	few	TRBJ1-1	TRBV12-3/TRBV12-4	TGTGCCAGCAGCTTAGGCGGGTCAATTAACACTGAAGCTTTCTTT	CASSLGGSINTEAFF
16	TRBD1	NA	TRBJ1-5	TRBV29-1	TGCAGCGTTGAAACAGGGGGACCAATATCCTATCAGCCCCAGCATTTT	CSVETGGPISYQPQHF
20	TRBD2	NA	TRBJ2-1	TRBV12-5	TGTGCTAGTGGTTTGGTGGTGGGACTAGCGGGAGTAGGCTCCTACAATGAGCAGTTCTTC	CASGLVVGLAGVGSYNEQFF
17	NA	few	TRBJ1-5	TRBV19	TGTGCCAGTATTAAACGGAAGGGGGACCTTAGCAATCAGCCCCAGCATTTT	CASIKRKGDLSNQPQHF
17	TRBD2	few	TRBJ2-1	TRBV7-8	TGTGCCAGCAGCTTAGCGGGACTAGGGGAGGGGGGCAATGAGCAGTTCTTC	CASSLAGLGEGGNEQFF
13	TRBD1	NA	TRBJ1-1	TRBV7-9	TGTGCCAGCATTCAAACAGGGGGCACTGAAGCTTTCTTT	CASIQTGGTEAFF
16	TRBD2	few	TRBJ2-3	TRBV11-2	TGTGCCAGCAGGCAACCTAGCGGTAGAAGGGCAGATACGCAGTATTTT	CASRQPSGRRADTQYF
14	NA	many	TRBJ2-1	TRBV7-2	TGTGCCAGCAGCCGGACTGTCATCTACAATGAGCAGTTCTTC	CASSRTVIYNEQFF
18	TRBD1	few	TRBJ1-2	TRBV27	TGTGCCAGCAGTCTAACGGGACAGGGGAGCCCCCTTGGCTATGGCTACACCTTC	CASSLTGQGSPLGYGYTF
14	TRBD2	NA	TRBJ2-3	TRBV4-1	TGTGCCAGCAGCCACGGGGGGGGCACAGATACGCAGTATTTT	CASSHGGGTDTQYF
13	TRBD2	NA	TRBJ2-1	TRBV6-4	TGTGCCAGCAGTGACAGGACTAGCAATGAGCAGTTCTTC	CASSDRTSNEQFF
12	NA	NA	TRBJ2-1	TRBV12-3/TRBV12-4	TGTGCCAGCGCCCTCGTCGTATCTGAGCAGTTCTTC	CASALVVSEQFF
13	TRBD2	few	TRBJ2-7	TRBV7-2	TGTGCCAGCAGCTTCGGGGGGGCGAACGAGCAGTACTTC	CASSFGGANEQYF
15	TRBD2	NA	TRBJ2-5	TRBV4-1	TGCGCCAGCAGCCAAGATGGGGGGGTCTCAGAGACCCAGTACTTC	CASSQDGGVSETQYF
15	NA	many	TRBJ2-2	TRBV7-2	TGTGCCAGCAGCTTATTGACCCTCAACGCCGGGGAGCTGTTTTTT	CASSLLTLNAGELFF
13	NA	NA	TRBJ2-1	TRBV7-2	TGTGCCAGCAGCTTTCAGCGACGGGATGAGCAGTTCTTC	CASSFQRRDEQFF
16	NA	NA	TRBJ1-1	TRBV5-1	TGCGCCAGCAGCTTGCGGAGGGAGGGATTGAACACTGAAGCTTTCTTT	CASSLRREGLNTEAFF
12	NA	NA	TRBJ2-7	TRBV7-2	TGTGCCAGCAGCCTTGTTCAGGGCGAGCAGTACTTC	CASSLVQGEQYF
16	NA	many	TRBJ2-7	TRBV7-8	TGTGCCAGCAGTTATAGACAGAACAAACCCCACTACGAGCAGTACTTC	CASSYRQNKPHYEQYF
17	NA	NA	TRBJ2-3	TRBV15	TGTGCCACCAGCAGTGGGGCCTTGGACGGTATCACAGATACGCAGTATTTT	CATSSGALDGITDTQYF
13	NA	few	TRBJ2-1	TRBV20-1	TGCAGTGCTAGGAAGGGGCCGACCGGTGAGCAGTTCTTC	CSARKGPTGEQFF
15	TRBD1	NA	TRBJ1-3	TRBV7-2	TGTGCCAGCGGGCAACAGGGGCTGTCGGGAAACACCATATGTTTT	CASGQQGLSGNTICF
17	TRBD2	NA	TRBJ2-1	TRBV4-3	TGCGCCAGCAGCCACTCAACCGGGGGGGGCCCCTACAATGAGCAGTTCTTC	CASSHSTGGGPYNEQFF